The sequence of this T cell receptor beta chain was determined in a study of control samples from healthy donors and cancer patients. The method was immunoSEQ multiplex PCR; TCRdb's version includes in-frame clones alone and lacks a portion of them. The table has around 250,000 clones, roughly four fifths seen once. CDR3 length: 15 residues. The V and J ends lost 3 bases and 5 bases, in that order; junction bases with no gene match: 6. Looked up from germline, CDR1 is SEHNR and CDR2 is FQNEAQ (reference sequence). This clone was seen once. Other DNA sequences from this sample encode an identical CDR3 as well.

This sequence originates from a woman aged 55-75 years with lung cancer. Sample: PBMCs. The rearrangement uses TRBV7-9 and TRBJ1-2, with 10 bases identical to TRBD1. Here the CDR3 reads CASSLTGGAGYGYTF. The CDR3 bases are TGTGCCAGCAGCTTGACAGGGGGCGCGGGGTATGGCTACACCTTC. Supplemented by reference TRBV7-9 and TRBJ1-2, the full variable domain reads DTGVSQNPRHKITKRGQNVTFRCDPISEHNRLYWYRQTLGQGPEFLTYFQNEAQLEKSRLLSDRFSAERPKGSFSTLEIQRTEQGDSAMYLCASSLTGGAGYGYTFGSGTRLTVV.